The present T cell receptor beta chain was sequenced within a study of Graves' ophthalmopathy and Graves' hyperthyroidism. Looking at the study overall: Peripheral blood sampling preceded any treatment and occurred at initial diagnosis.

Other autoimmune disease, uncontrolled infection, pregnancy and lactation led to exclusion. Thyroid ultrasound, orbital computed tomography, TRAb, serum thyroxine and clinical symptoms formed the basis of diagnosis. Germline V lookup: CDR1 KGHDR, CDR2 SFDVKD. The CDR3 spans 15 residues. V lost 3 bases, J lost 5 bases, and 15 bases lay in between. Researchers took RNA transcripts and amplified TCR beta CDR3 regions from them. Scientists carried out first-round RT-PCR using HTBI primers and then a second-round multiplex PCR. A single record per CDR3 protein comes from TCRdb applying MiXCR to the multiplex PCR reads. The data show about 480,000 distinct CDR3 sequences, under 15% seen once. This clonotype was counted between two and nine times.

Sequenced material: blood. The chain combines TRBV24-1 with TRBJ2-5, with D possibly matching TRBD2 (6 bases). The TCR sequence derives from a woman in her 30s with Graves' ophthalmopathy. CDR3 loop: CATSDHPGLGETQYF. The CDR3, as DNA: TGTGCCACCAGTGATCACCCGGGACTCGGGGAGACCCAGTACTTC.